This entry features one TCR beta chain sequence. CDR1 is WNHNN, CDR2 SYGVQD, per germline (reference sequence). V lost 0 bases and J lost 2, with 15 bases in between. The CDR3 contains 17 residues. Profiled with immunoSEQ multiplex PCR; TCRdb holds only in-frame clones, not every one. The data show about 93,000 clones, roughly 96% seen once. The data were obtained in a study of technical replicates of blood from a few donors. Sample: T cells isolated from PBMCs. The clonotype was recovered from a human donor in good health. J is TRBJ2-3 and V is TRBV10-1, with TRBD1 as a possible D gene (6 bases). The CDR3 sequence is CASSESPRGITTDTQYF. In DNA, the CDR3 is TGCGCCAGCAGTGAGTCCCCTAGGGGGATCACCACAGATACGCAGTATTTT.